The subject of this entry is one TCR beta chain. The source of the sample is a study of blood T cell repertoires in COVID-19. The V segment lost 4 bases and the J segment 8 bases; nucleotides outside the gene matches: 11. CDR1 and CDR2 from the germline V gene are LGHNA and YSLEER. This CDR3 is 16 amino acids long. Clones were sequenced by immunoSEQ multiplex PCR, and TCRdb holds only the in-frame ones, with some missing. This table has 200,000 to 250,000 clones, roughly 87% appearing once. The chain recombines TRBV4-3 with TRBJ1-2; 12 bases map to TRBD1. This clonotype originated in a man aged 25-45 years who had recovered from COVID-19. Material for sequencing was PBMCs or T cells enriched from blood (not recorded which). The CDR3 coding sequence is TGCGCCAGCAGCCTCATGATGGGACAGGGGGCAGGAGGCTACACCTTC. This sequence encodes CASSLMMGQGAGGYTF.